The 24 T cell receptor beta chains below all came from one sample that was sequenced in a study of shared clonotypes between healthy human individuals. The method was immunoSEQ multiplex PCR; TCRdb's version includes in-frame clones alone and lacks a portion of them. Of 550,000 to 700,000 clones in the sample, around four fifths were seen once. Source material: memory CD4+ T cells sorted from blood. Subset denoted: CD45RA-negative fraction. The source is a young woman in good health.

CDR3 protein: CAWSVGTASSYEQYF. CDR3 nucleotide sequence: TGTGCCTGGAGTGTAGGGACAGCGAGCTCCTACGAGCAGTACTTC. This chain links TRBV30 with TRBJ2-7, with 7 bases fitting TRBD1. This CDR3 contains 15 residues. Germline V gene sequence: CDR1 GTSNPN, CDR2 SVGIG (reference sequence). The V gene end was trimmed by 0 bases and the J gene end by 0 bases; junction bases not matched to a gene: 5.

This clone has only a few counts. V and J are TRBV7-2 and TRBJ1-1; no firm D call. The CDR3 totals 14 residues. V was trimmed by 5 bases and J by 0 bases, leaving 10 bases between them. Germline V gene sequence: CDR1 SGHTA, CDR2 FQGNSA. In DNA form, the CDR3 reads TGTGCCAGCAGCCAAACACAGATGAACACTGAAGCTTTCTTT. It is translated as CASSQTQMNTEAFF.

The sample holds one count of this clone. The gene calls are TRBV7-3 and TRBJ1-1, with no clear D. Trimming cost V 4 bases and J 1 base, with 10 bases left between them. The CDR3 has 14 residues. Per the germline V gene, CDR1 is SGHTA and CDR2 is FQGTGA. CDR3 sequence: CASSSSGRNTEAFF. CDR3 bases: TGTGCCAGCAGCTCGAGTGGCCGGAACACTGAAGCTTTCTTT.

This clone was observed a single time. The genes are TRBV18 and TRBJ2-1; 10 bases match TRBD2. Germline loops: CDR1 KGHSH, CDR2 LQKENI. CDR3 length equals 19 residues. Trimming took 4 bases from V and 6 from J; bases not matched to a gene: 18. CDR3 sequence: CASSRLVRGASGSPNEQFF. CDR3 coding DNA: TGTGCCAGCTCACGCCTAGTTAGAGGGGCTAGCGGGAGTCCCAATGAGCAGTTCTTC.

Turning to this clone: The identical CDR3 is also encoded by other nucleotide sequences in the sample. The chain carries TRBV7-2 and TRBJ2-7; 7 nucleotides align to TRBD1. Germline V lookup: CDR1 SGHTA, CDR2 FQGNSA. CDR3 length: 14 amino acids. V lost 2 bases to trimming and J lost 2 bases; unmatched junction nucleotides: 3. CDR3 region: CASSLSGGAYEQYF. The CDR3, as DNA: TGTGCCAGCAGCTTATCAGGGGGAGCCTACGAGCAGTACTTC.

The rearrangement uses TRBV18 and TRBJ2-2; the match to TRBD2 covers 8 bases. The CDR3 runs 18 residues. Trimming removed 4 bases from V and 5 bases from J; junction bases left unmatched: 15. The V gene's germline CDR1 is KGHSH and CDR2 LQKENI. CDR3 region: CASSHVSLGTSSTGELFF. The CDR3 nucleotides are TGTGCCAGCTCACACGTGTCGTTGGGGACTAGTTCGACCGGGGAGCTGTTTTTT.

The chain carries TRBV19 and TRBJ2-1; D is unresolved. The CDR3 extends over 10 amino acids. CDR1 is LNHDA and CDR2 is SQIVND in the germline V gene (reference sequence). V was cut by 9 bases and J by 4 bases, with 4 bases left in between. The CDR3 bases are TGTGCCAGCGGATACAATGAGCAGTTCTTC. The encoded protein is CASGYNEQFF.

This chain connects TRBV5-6 to TRBJ2-1, with 11 bases that match TRBD2. CDR3 length equals 14 residues. Trimming cost V 7 bases and J 6 bases; bases outside gene matches: 6. Germline CDR1 and CDR2: SGHDT and YYEEEE. DNA for the CDR3: TGTGCCAGCGTCCTAGCGGGAGGATCCAATGAGCAGTTCTTC. This codes for CASVLAGGSNEQFF.

Comment on this clone: Other DNA sequences from this sample encode an identical CDR3 as well. J is TRBJ1-1 and V is TRBV7-9, with no clear D. The CDR3 is 12 residues long. Germline CDR1 is SEHNR and CDR2 is FQNEAQ (reference sequence). V shed 6 bases and J shed 0 bases, with 5 bases lying between them. CDR3 coding DNA: TGTGCCAGCAGTGGGGTGAACACTGAAGCTTTCTTT. This sequence encodes CASSGVNTEAFF.

This chain joins TRBV30 and TRBJ2-2, with TRBD1 matching 9 bases. V lost 3 bases and J lost 6; bases outside the gene matches: 5. The CDR3 has 14 amino acids. Germline CDR1 reads GTSNPN; CDR2 reads SVGIG (reference sequence). The CDR3 DNA is TGTGCCTGGAGGGGGGACAGGGTCCCCGGGGAGCTGTTTTTT. As protein: CAWRGDRVPGELFF.

The J gene is TRBJ2-7, the V gene TRBV18; D is unresolved. The CDR3 is 13 residues long. The germline V gene has CDR1 KGHSH and CDR2 LQKENI. Trimming took off 0 bases at V and 4 bases at J, with 7 bases between the two ends. CDR3 DNA: TGTGCCAGCTCACCACCACTCTTTTACGAGCAGTACTTC. Translated: CASSPPLFYEQYF. Variable domain in full (rest from reference TRBV18 and TRBJ2-7): NAGVMQNPRHLVRRRGQEARLRCSPMKGHSHVYWYRQLPEEGLKFMVYLQKENIIDESGMPKERFSAEFPKEGPSILRIQQVVRGDSAAYFCASSPPLFYEQYFGPGTRLTVT.

For the CDR3, the DNA is TGTGCCCTCCGGGGAGGGGAAAAGAGCACTGAAGCTTTCTTT. Translation gives CALRGGEKSTEAFF. The V call is TRBV30, the J call TRBJ1-1, with D possibly TRBD1 on 5 matching bases. Trimming shortened V by 8 bases and J by 4 bases, and 20 bases separated the two germline ends. The length of the CDR3 is 14 residues. Germline V gene sequence: CDR1 GTSNPN, CDR2 SVGIG (reference sequence).

The rearrangement links TRBV5-1 to TRBJ1-2; D remains unclear. The CDR3 loop spans 15 amino acids. Germline assignment: CDR1 SGHRS and CDR2 YFSETQ. Deletions cut 0 bases from V and 3 bases from J, with 12 bases between. The CDR3 DNA reads as TGCGCCAGCAGCTTGGATACCACGAAAGACTATGGCTACACCTTC. This codes for CASSLDTTKDYGYTF.

The V and J genes are TRBV10-3 and TRBJ2-7, with D tentatively TRBD1 (5 bases). This CDR3 spans 13 amino acids. The V end lost 10 bases, the J end lost 5 bases, and 18 bases lay between the germline ends. CDR1 ENHRY and CDR2 SYGVKD come from the germline V gene. CDR3 sequence reads: CATGQGSPHEQYF. The CDR3 DNA reads TGTGCCACCGGACAAGGGTCCCCCCACGAGCAGTACTTC.

The chain employs TRBV7-3 and TRBJ2-2, with unresolved D. Germline V gene sequence: CDR1 SGHTA, CDR2 FQGTGA. The CDR3 has 17 residues. V dropped 5 bases and J dropped 1 base, with 17 bases sitting between them. CDR3 region: CASSPSALLRNTGELFF. The CDR3 coding sequence is TGTGCCAGCAGCCCCTCGGCTCTACTGCGGAACACCGGGGAGCTGTTTTTT.

The rearrangement links TRBV27 to TRBJ2-7, with D hard to call. The CDR3 length is 15 residues. Germline V lookup: CDR1 MNHEY, CDR2 SMNVEV (reference sequence). The germline V and J ends were trimmed by 3 bases and 3 bases, with 15 bases remaining between them. CDR3 coding DNA: TGTGCCAGCAGTTTGAAGCCGACAAGCAGCTACGAGCAGTACTTC. This gives the protein CASSLKPTSSYEQYF.

This clone occurred a few times. This chain links TRBV5-1 with TRBJ2-5; TRBD1 agrees at 10 bases. This CDR3 has 14 residues. Germline V lookup: CDR1 SGHRS, CDR2 YFSETQ. The V gene end was trimmed by 8 bases and the J gene end by 5 bases; junction bases not matched to a gene: 9. The DNA of the CDR3 is TGCGCCAGTACCCGGGACAGGGGCGTCGAGACCCAGTACTTC. This codes for CASTRDRGVETQYF.

The CDR3 region is CASSALAGPYGYTF. In DNA, the CDR3 is TGTGCCAGCAGTGCTTTAGCCGGCCCCTATGGCTACACCTTC. The chain is built from TRBV6-1 and TRBJ1-2; no clear D. Trimming left V 4 bases short and J 4 bases short, with 13 bases between. Germline loops: CDR1 MNHNS, CDR2 SASEGT. This CDR3 is built from 14 residues.

As concerns this clone: The identical CDR3 is also encoded by other nucleotide sequences in the sample. The gene calls are TRBV30 and TRBJ2-7; D is undetermined. Germline lookup yields CDR1 GTSNPN and CDR2 SVGIG (reference sequence). This CDR3 has 11 amino acids. The V end lost 2 bases, the J end lost 3 bases, and 5 bases lay between the germline ends. This CDR3 reads CAWSLNYEQYF. CDR3 DNA sequence: TGTGCCTGGAGTCTGAACTACGAGCAGTACTTC.

V and J are TRBV10-2 and TRBJ2-5; D is unclear. V gave up 3 bases and J gave up 10 bases, with 6 bases separating them. The CDR3 consists of 10 residues. The germline CDR1 and CDR2 sequences are WSHSY and SAAADI. The CDR3, as DNA: TGCGCCAGCAGTGATGGGGACCAGTACTTC. Its translation is CASSDGDQYF.

There are many counts of this clone. The CDR3 DNA reads as TGTGCCAGCAGAATGACTAGCGGAAACACCGGGGAGCTGTTTTTT. As protein: CASRMTSGNTGELFF. The V gene is TRBV28, the J gene TRBJ2-2; TRBD2 agrees at 9 bases. This CDR3 spans 15 amino acids. The J segment lost 2 bases and the V segment lost 6 bases, leaving 4 bases of the junction unmatched. Germline V CDR1 and CDR2: MDHEN, SYDVKM.

V is TRBV5-5 and J is TRBJ2-1; 11 bases map to TRBD2. V lost 4 bases and J lost 3; bases outside the gene matches: 9. Germline V gives CDR1 SGHKS, CDR2 YYEKEE (reference sequence). The CDR3 runs to 17 residues. The CDR3 region is CASSLGVLAGVYNEQFF. The CDR3 DNA reads TGTGCCAGCAGCCTTGGGGTACTAGCGGGAGTCTACAATGAGCAGTTCTTC.

Many counts were recorded for this clone. The CDR3 sequence: CSVEDLSDGGSEQYF. CDR3 nucleotides: TGCAGCGTTGAAGATCTTTCGGACGGCGGAAGCGAGCAGTACTTC. This chain uses TRBV29-1 with TRBJ2-7; D not resolved. The CDR3 consists of 15 residues. Germline CDR1 and CDR2: SQVTM and ANQGSEA. V gave up 0 bases and J gave up 6 bases, with 18 bases separating them.

The chain couples TRBV18 to TRBJ2-3; 7 positions agree with TRBD1. Germline CDR1 and CDR2: KGHSH and LQKENI. This CDR3 is 14 amino acids long. After removal of 2 bases from V and 2 bases from J, the junction contained 1 base not matched to a gene. The CDR3 here is CASSPRGLTDTQYF. CDR3 in DNA: TGTGCCAGCTCACCAAGGGGGCTCACAGATACGCAGTATTTT.